The present T cell receptor (beta chain) was sequenced within a study of blood T cell repertoires in COVID-19. Study background: Researchers got acute and convalescent COVID-19 samples from the United States, Italy and Spain.

This clone was counted only a few times. The germline gives CDR1 MDHEN, CDR2 SYDVKM. Losses at the gene ends were 5 bases for V and 0 bases for J; bases not matched to a gene: 6. CDR3 length equals 16 residues. Assay: immunoSEQ multiplex PCR; the TCRdb copy retains only in-frame clones and omits some. The data contain 100,000 to 150,000 clones, approximately 81% of them singletons. Sequencing was done on a sample of peripheral blood. The source is a man between 40 and 49 years old with active or convalescent COVID-19. V gene TRBV28 combines with J gene TRBJ2-5, with 10 bases matching TRBD2. The CDR3 loop is CASSMIAGGYQETQYF. In DNA, the CDR3 is TGTGCCAGCAGTATGATAGCGGGGGGATACCAAGAGACCCAGTACTTC.